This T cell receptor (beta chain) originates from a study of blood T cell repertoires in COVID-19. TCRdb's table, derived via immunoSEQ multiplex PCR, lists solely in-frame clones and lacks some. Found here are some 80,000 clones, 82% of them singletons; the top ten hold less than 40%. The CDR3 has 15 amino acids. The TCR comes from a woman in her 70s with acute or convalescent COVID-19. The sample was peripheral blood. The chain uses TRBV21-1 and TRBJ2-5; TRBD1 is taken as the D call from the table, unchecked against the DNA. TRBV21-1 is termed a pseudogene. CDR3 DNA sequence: TGTGCCAGCCCCCCGGGACAGGGGGCCCGGGAGACCCAGTACTTC. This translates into CASPPGQGARETQYF.